This passage covers 13 T cell receptor beta chains from one sample sequenced in a study of T cell responses to AZD1222 COVID-19 vaccine. Data came from immunoSEQ multiplex PCR; TCRdb stores just in-frame clones and leaves some out. The sample holds around 140,000 clones, 85% to 90% seen once. The material was peripheral blood, obtained on day 0 of AZD1222 vaccination. The receptors were gathered from an adult in good health.

This CDR3 is CASSPPGRAEKLFF. The CDR3 DNA reads as TGTGCCAGCAGCCCACCGGGTAGGGCTGAAAAACTGTTTTTT. The chain combines TRBV28 with TRBJ1-4; D not resolved. The V end was cut by 6 bases, the J end by 7 bases, with 15 bases between. The CDR3 is 14 residues long. In germline, CDR1 is MDHEN, CDR2 SYDVKM.

The rearrangement joins TRBV5-4 to TRBJ2-7; no firm D call. The V end lost 0 bases, the J end lost 3 bases, and 1 base lay between the germline ends. The CDR3 loop spans 11 amino acids. Per germline, CDR1 SGHNT and CDR2 YYREEE (reference sequence). In nucleotides, the CDR3 is TGTGCCAGCAGCTTGGGCTACGAGCAGTACTTC. It specifies CASSLGYEQYF.

The chain recombines TRBV6-2 or TRBV6-3 with TRBJ2-1; 9 bases align to TRBD1. CDR1 and CDR2 (germline): MNHEY, SVGEGT. The CDR3 runs 17 residues. The V gene end was trimmed by 2 bases and the J gene end by 2 bases; junction bases not matched to a gene: 7. This CDR3 reads CASSYLRTGETYNEQFF. The CDR3 nucleotides are TGTGCCAGCAGTTACCTTAGGACAGGGGAGACCTACAATGAGCAGTTCTTC.

The chain joins TRBV30 to TRBJ1-2; D is ambiguous. The CDR3 has 11 amino acids. Germline CDR1 reads GTSNPN; CDR2 reads SVGIG (reference sequence). V lost 8 bases to trimming and J lost 1 base, with 8 bases between them. The CDR3 DNA sequence: TGTGCCGGACGCCGTAACTATGGCTACACCTTC. Translating gives CAGRRNYGYTF.

The chain joins TRBV29-1 to TRBJ1-5; tentative D call: TRBD1 (5 bases). The CDR3 extends over 16 amino acids. Germline CDR1 and CDR2: SQVTM and ANQGSEA. V shed 1 base and J shed 0 bases, with 13 bases lying between them. CDR3 sequence: CSVEGRDCYSNQPQHF. The CDR3, as DNA: TGCAGCGTTGAAGGCAGGGACTGCTATAGCAATCAGCCCCAGCATTTT.

This CDR3 is CASSLPGLAGSEQFF. CDR3 nucleotides: TGTGCCAGCAGCCTCCCCGGACTAGCGGGATCTGAGCAGTTCTTC. The chain combines TRBV11-3 with TRBJ2-1, with 12 positions matching TRBD2. Losses at the gene ends were 5 bases for V and 9 bases for J; bases not matched to a gene: 8. The germline CDR1 and CDR2 sequences are SGHNT and YENEEA. The CDR3 is made up of 15 amino acids. The full variable domain, completed using reference TRBV11-3 and TRBJ2-1, is EAGVVQSPRYKIIEKKQPVAFWCNPISGHNTLYWYLQNLGQGPELLIRYENEEAVDDSQLPKDRFSAERLKGVDSTLKIQPAELGDSAVYLCASSLPGLAGSEQFFGPGTRLTVL.

V gene TRBV7-2 combines with J gene TRBJ1-3; D is uncertain. Trimming cost V 3 bases and J 3 bases, with 3 bases left between them. Germline assignment: CDR1 SGHTA and CDR2 FQGNSA. The CDR3 spans 12 residues. The CDR3 spells CASSFFGNTIYF. Written as DNA, the CDR3 is TGTGCCAGCAGCTTCTTTGGAAACACCATATATTTT. Full variable domain (missing parts from reference TRBV7-2 and TRBJ1-3): GAGVSQSPSNKVTEKGKDVELRCDPISGHTALYWYRQSLGQGLEFLIYFQGNSAPDKSGLPSDRFSAERTGGSVSTLTIQRTQQEDSAVYLCASSFFGNTIYFGEGSWLTVV.

The chain joins TRBV27 to TRBJ2-1, with 7 bases lining up with TRBD2. The germline V gene has CDR1 MNHEY and CDR2 SMNVEV (reference sequence). V was clipped by 10 bases and J by 0 bases; unmatched bases: 15. The CDR3 extends over 17 amino acids. This CDR3 is CATGLTGGMYSYNEQFF. The CDR3 DNA reads TGTGCCACCGGACTCACCGGGGGGATGTACTCCTACAATGAGCAGTTCTTC.

The chain combines TRBV5-6 with TRBJ1-6; TRBD1 agrees at 12 bases. This CDR3 region has 16 residues. CDR1 is SGHDT, CDR2 YYEEEE, per germline. With V trimmed by 4 bases and J by 13 bases, 12 bases remained unmatched. The CDR3 region has the DNA TGTGCCAGCAGCCGGGACAGGGGGCGGCTGGACCCGCCCCTCCACTTT. Encoded protein: CASSRDRGRLDPPLHF.

CDR3 region: CASSPAISGNTIYF. The DNA of the CDR3 is TGCGCCAGCAGCCCGGCTATCTCTGGAAACACCATATATTTT. The genes are TRBV5-1 and TRBJ1-3; D unresolved. Deletions cut 4 bases from V and 0 bases from J, with 8 bases between. The CDR3 loop spans 14 amino acids. Germline assignment: CDR1 SGHRS and CDR2 YFSETQ. The entire variable domain, with the rest obtained from reference TRBV5-1 and TRBJ1-3, is as follows: KAGVTQTPRYLIKTRGQQVTLSCSPISGHRSVSWYQQTPGQGLQFLFEYFSETQRNKGNFPGRFSGRQFSNSRSEMNVSTLELGDSALYLCASSPAISGNTIYFGEGSWLTVV.

The rearrangement uses TRBV7-9 and TRBJ1-1; TRBD1 is a possible D gene (5 bases). Trimming stripped 2 bases from V and 4 bases from J, with 11 bases between. Germline lookup yields CDR1 SEHNR and CDR2 FQNEAQ (reference sequence). CDR3 length equals 14 residues. Here the CDR3 reads CASSLPQGGTEAFF. The CDR3 DNA is TGTGCCAGCAGCTTACCCCAGGGCGGCACTGAAGCTTTCTTT.

The chain carries TRBV30 and TRBJ1-2; TRBD1 matches 11 bases. The V and J ends lost 1 base and 8 bases, in that order; junction bases with no gene match: 6. Germline CDR1 reads GTSNPN; CDR2 reads SVGIG (reference sequence). The length of the CDR3 is 14 residues. CDR3 loop: CAWSGDRGNPGYTF. CDR3 nucleotides: TGTGCCTGGAGTGGGGACAGGGGGAATCCGGGCTACACCTTC.

This clone was seen just once. V and J are TRBV11-2 and TRBJ2-1; 8 bases are a match to TRBD2. The J segment lost 2 bases and the V segment lost 5 bases, leaving 5 bases of the junction unmatched. Germline CDR1 reads SGHAT; CDR2 reads FQNNGV. The CDR3 consists of 15 residues. The CDR3 loop reads CASSRTSQAYNEQFF. CDR3 DNA: TGTGCCAGCAGCCGGACTAGCCAGGCCTACAATGAGCAGTTCTTC.